The rows below give T cell receptor beta chains drawn from one sample of a study of graft-versus-host responses after intestinal transplantation. These TCRs are of unknown antigen specificity. The data were produced by immunoSEQ multiplex PCR, yet TCRdb's version contains in-frame clones alone and is incomplete. The profile covers over 85,000 clones, with 94% appearing a single time and 0.15% to 0.2% taken by the ten largest. This sample comprised unstimulated CD4+ T cells sorted from spleen or lymph node cells, obtained before transplant. All receptors come from a human donor who was the organ donor for an intestinal transplant. CDR3s include the opening cysteine and the closing phenylalanine or tryptophan. Fields, in order: clone size, D gene, J gene, V gene, CDR3 DNA, CDR3 protein. A D gene is named only where the DNA matches it firmly. Clone size is given for some rows only: seen once, a few or many times, or a class if the clone is expanded.

- | - | TRBJ2-6 | TRBV7-3 | TGTGCCAGCAGCTTACCTTATTCGAACGTCCTGACTTTC | CASSLPYSNVLTF
- | TRBD1 | TRBJ1-4 | TRBV7-9 | TGTGCCAGCAGCTATGGGACAGGGCGACCTAATGAAAAACTGTTTTTT | CASSYGTGRPNEKLFF
few | TRBD1 | TRBJ1-2 | TRBV9 | TGTGCCAGCAGCGTAGGACAGGGGAACTATGGCTACACCTTC | CASSVGQGNYGYTF
- | - | TRBJ1-2 | TRBV27 | TGTGCCAGCAGTCCTTCGGACAGAACCCGCTATTTCTATGGCTACACCTTC | CASSPSDRTRYFYGYTF
- | TRBD1 | TRBJ1-2 | TRBV28 | TGTGCCAGCAGTTCAGGGGGCGAGGGCTATGGCTACACCTTC | CASSSGGEGYGYTF
- | - | TRBJ1-5 | TRBV28 | TGTGCCAGCAGCCCTCTGGGGGGGGATAGCAATCAGCCCCAGCATTTT | CASSPLGGDSNQPQHF
once | - | TRBJ1-4 | TRBV7-3 | TGTGCCAGCAGCTTAATCTTGGCAGGGGCTAATGAAAAACTGTTTTTT | CASSLILAGANEKLFF
- | - | TRBJ2-3 | TRBV10-3 | TGTGCCATCAGTGACCAGGGGACAGATACGCAGTATTTT | CAISDQGTDTQYF
- | TRBD2 | TRBJ2-7 | TRBV18 | TGTGCCAGCTCACCACGGGTTCTAGCGGGGGGTACAGAAGAGCAGTACTTC | CASSPRVLAGGTEEQYF
- | - | TRBJ1-5 | TRBV6-7 | TGTGCCAGCAGTTACTCGGTCCTACTAAACCTAAGCAATCAGCCCCAGCATTTT | CASSYSVLLNLSNQPQHF
- | - | TRBJ2-6 | TRBV6-4 | TGTGCCAGCAGTGACAGGTGGGACTCTGGGGCCAACGTCCTGACTTTC | CASSDRWDSGANVLTF
- | - | TRBJ2-1 | TRBV5-8 | TGTGCCAGCAGCTTGCACACAAGGGGGTCCTACAATGAGCAGTTCTTC | CASSLHTRGSYNEQFF
- | - | TRBJ1-5 | TRBV6-6 | TGTGCCAGCACTCAATGGGGTCAGCCCCAGCATTTT | CASTQWGQPQHF
- | - | TRBJ1-3 | TRBV18 | TGTGCCAGCTCACCCTCTTCCGGGACTATCTCTGGAAACACCATATATTTT | CASSPSSGTISGNTIYF
once | - | TRBJ1-1 | TRBV6-1 | TGTGCCAGCAGCCCGGGGGGTGAAGCTTTCTTT | CASSPGGEAFF